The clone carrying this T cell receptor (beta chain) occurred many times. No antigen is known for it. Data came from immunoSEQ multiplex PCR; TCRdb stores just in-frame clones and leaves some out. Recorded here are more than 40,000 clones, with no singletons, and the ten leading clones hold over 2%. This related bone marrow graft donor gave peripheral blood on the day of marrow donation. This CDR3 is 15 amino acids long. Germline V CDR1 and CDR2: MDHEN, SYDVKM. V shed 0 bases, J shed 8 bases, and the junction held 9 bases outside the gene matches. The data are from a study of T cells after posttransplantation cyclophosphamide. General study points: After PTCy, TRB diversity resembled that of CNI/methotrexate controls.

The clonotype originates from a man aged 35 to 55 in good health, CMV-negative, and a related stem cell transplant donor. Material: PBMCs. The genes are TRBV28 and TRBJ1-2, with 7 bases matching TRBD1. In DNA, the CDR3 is TGTGCCAGCAGTTTATGGGGCCAGGGGGGTGGCGGCTACACCTTC. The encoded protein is CASSLWGQGGGGYTF.